One T cell receptor (beta chain) is described in this entry. Antigen: not known. This sample was included in a study of T cell clones after liver transplantation. Study-wide context: Samples came from ITN030ST, which attempted immunosuppression withdrawal within 2 years of liver transplantation.

The germline V gene encodes CDR1 KGHSH and CDR2 LQKENI. The CDR3 runs to 16 residues. Trimming removed 3 bases at V and 0 bases at J, with 15 bases between. General study points: In most of the 8 subjects, circulating graft-donor-reactive CD4 TCRbeta sequences fell significantly after transplant. Low donor cell numbers restricted donor-reactive repertoire measurement in two subjects.

TCRdb keeps only in-frame clones here, not all; method: immunoSEQ multiplex PCR. The table lists about 19,000 clones, about 90% of them singletons. This chain connects TRBV18 to TRBJ2-7, with D possibly matching TRBD2 (5 bases). The sample here was CD8+ T cells from blood, taken before liver transplant. The origin of this receptor is a human donor who received a liver transplant. The CDR3 region is CASSPPGNVLSYEQYF. CDR3 DNA sequence: TGTGCCAGCTCACCCCCGGGGAACGTACTCTCCTACGAGCAGTACTTC.